A selection of T cell receptor beta chains follows, all from one sample in a study of blood T cell repertoires in COVID-19. TCRdb keeps only in-frame clones here, not all; method: immunoSEQ multiplex PCR. The data contain under 170,000 clones, approximately 86% of them seen just once; the ten biggest clones take up 3.5% to 5%. The sequenced sample was peripheral blood. Source of these receptors: a woman aged 60-70 years with active or convalescent COVID-19. Each CDR3 is given with its conserved first and last residue. D genes are given only for firm matches. Where a row states a size, it is once, few, many or the class of an expanded clone; other rows omit it.

cdr3_nt cdr3_aa v_call d_call j_call clone_size
TGTGCCAGCAGCTTAGGTTCCGGGAATAATTCACCCCTCCACTTT CASSLGSGNNSPLHF TRBV11-2 . TRBJ1-6 .
TGTGCCAGCAGCCGGGCTAGGGGGCAGGAGACCCAGTACTTC CASSRARGQETQYF TRBV5-6 TRBD1 TRBJ2-5 .
TGCGCCAGCAGCCGCGGGGGCAATGAGCAGTTCTTC CASSRGGNEQFF TRBV5-1 TRBD2 TRBJ2-1 .
TGTGCCAGCAGTTCTACAGGGGCGAGCTATGGCTACACCTTC CASSSTGASYGYTF TRBV6-5 TRBD1 TRBJ1-2 once
TGTGCCAGCTCACAATCGGCGGGGTCTAACTATGGCTACACCTTC CASSQSAGSNYGYTF TRBV18 . TRBJ1-2 .
TGCGCCAGCAGCTCGGGGACAGGGGGGGCCTACGAGCAGTACTTC CASSSGTGGAYEQYF TRBV5-1 TRBD1 TRBJ2-7 .
TGTGCCTGGAGTGGGGGACAGACCGGGGAGCTGTTTTTT CAWSGGQTGELFF TRBV30 TRBD1 TRBJ2-2 .
TGTGCCAGCAGTGCCCGACTAAATCTCTGGCATTTT CASSARLNLWHF TRBV6-6 . TRBJ1-5 .
TGCGCCAGCAGCCTCAGCTCGCTAGTTCGAACCGGGGAGCTGTTTTTT CASSLSSLVRTGELFF TRBV5-1 . TRBJ2-2 .
TGTGCCAGCAGCCAAGGGACAGGGAGCAATCAGCCCCAGCATTTT CASSQGTGSNQPQHF TRBV7-2 TRBD1 TRBJ1-5 .
TGTGCCAGCAGCACACCACTACAGGGGGCGCGAGAAACTGAAGCTTTCTTT CASSTPLQGARETEAFF TRBV11-2 TRBD1 TRBJ1-1 .
TGTGCCAGCAGCGTAGCGGCGGGGAGAAACATGAACACCGGGGAGCTGTTTTTT CASSVAAGRNMNTGELFF TRBV9 . TRBJ2-2 once
TGTGCCAGCAGCTCCACAGGGAGCTCCTATAATTCACCCCTCCACTTT CASSSTGSSYNSPLHF TRBV5-4 . TRBJ1-6 .
TGTGCCAGCAGCCCCGAGCGGGAGACCCAGTACTTC CASSPERETQYF TRBV5-4 . TRBJ2-5 .
TGTGCCACCGTAGGGGGCAATGGCGGGGAGCTGTTTTTT CATVGGNGGELFF TRBV28 TRBD1 TRBJ2-2 .
TGCGCCAGCAGCATCAATTCGGGGGGCGCGGAGACCCAGTACTTC CASSINSGGAETQYF TRBV5-1 . TRBJ2-5 .
TGTGCCAGCAGCCGTACAGGGGGGGGGTACAATGAGCAGTTCTTC CASSRTGGGYNEQFF TRBV7-6 . TRBJ2-1 .
TGTGCCAGTCCTAAGGGGGACACTGAAGCTTTCTTT CASPKGDTEAFF TRBV2 . TRBJ1-1 .
TGTGCCAGCAGCTTTAACAGGGGATACTACGAGCAGTACTTC CASSFNRGYYEQYF TRBV5-6 TRBD1 TRBJ2-7 .
TGTGCCATCAGTGAGGCCACCGTAGAAAACACCATATATTTT CAISEATVENTIYF TRBV10-3 . TRBJ1-3 .
TGTGCCAGCAGTTACGTACGGGATGGCTCTCAGCCCCAGCATTTT CASSYVRDGSQPQHF TRBV6-5 . TRBJ1-5 .
TGTGCCAGCAGCCACAGGGAGGGGCCCCTCCACTTT CASSHREGPLHF TRBV3-1/TRBV3-2 . TRBJ1-6 .
TGCGCCAGCAGCGAGAGTGAGGGAGGGGAACTCTATAGCAATCAGCCCCAGCATTTT CASSESEGGELYSNQPQHF TRBV10-2 . TRBJ1-5 .
TGTGCCAGTAATACAGGGATTGCTGAAGCTTTCTTT CASNTGIAEAFF TRBV19 . TRBJ1-1 few
TGTGCCATCAGTGTCTCAGGGGAAGAGACCCAGTACTTC CAISVSGEETQYF TRBV10-3 . TRBJ2-5 .
TGCGCCAGCAGCCAGGATACAGGGACCTCTGGCTACACCTTC CASSQDTGTSGYTF TRBV4-1 . TRBJ1-2 .
TGTGCCAGCAGTTATACAGGGTTCTACAATGAGCAGTTCTTC CASSYTGFYNEQFF TRBV27 . TRBJ2-1 .
TGTGCCAGCAGCGAAACGGGACAGAGCTATGGCTACACCTTC CASSETGQSYGYTF TRBV3-1/TRBV3-2 TRBD1 TRBJ1-2 .
TGCGCCAGCAGCCCAGCAGGGAATCAGCCCCAGCATTTT CASSPAGNQPQHF TRBV5-1 . TRBJ1-5 .
TGTGCCAGCAGCTTAGCGCATTTGGACAGGGGGCCCTCTAACTATGGCTACACCTTC CASSLAHLDRGPSNYGYTF TRBV7-9 TRBD1 TRBJ1-2 .
TGTGCCAGCAGTCCCGACAGATACTCTGGAAACACCATATATTTT CASSPDRYSGNTIYF TRBV6-5 . TRBJ1-3 .
TGTGCCAGTAGTCCTCATCGACAAATGGAAGCTTTCTTT CASSPHRQMEAFF TRBV19 . TRBJ1-1 .
TGTGCCAGCAGAGGACTAGCGGGGGGAACCGGGGAGCTGTTTTTT CASRGLAGGTGELFF TRBV6-4 TRBD2 TRBJ2-2 .
TGCGCCAGCAGCCCCGGGCCGGGACAGGAGTATTCACCCCTCCACTTT CASSPGPGQEYSPLHF TRBV5-1 TRBD1 TRBJ1-6 .
TGCGCCAGCAGCTTGGGCGGGACAGTGAACACTGAAGCTTTCTTT CASSLGGTVNTEAFF TRBV5-1 TRBD1 TRBJ1-1 once
TGTGCCAGCAGCTCCGGACAGGTGGCCTACGAGCAGTACTTC CASSSGQVAYEQYF TRBV7-8 TRBD1 TRBJ2-7 .
TGTGCCAGCAGCTTTAGCGGGGGGCAAGCTTTCTTT CASSFSGGQAFF TRBV5-8 . TRBJ1-1 .
TGTGCCAGCAGCGGCCCTGAGGCAGGGGGTTTGCGTGGCTACACCTTC CASSGPEAGGLRGYTF TRBV7-2 TRBD1 TRBJ1-2 .
TGTGCCAGCAGCTTAGGAGTCTCCCGATTAGAGCAGTTCTTC CASSLGVSRLEQFF TRBV7-2 . TRBJ2-1 .
TGTGCCAGCACCCTTGTGGCGGGACCCTACGAGCAGTACTTC CASTLVAGPYEQYF TRBV7-2 . TRBJ2-7 .
TGTGCCAGTGGGCCTACAGGGGGCGCTGCCACAAACGAGCAGTACTTC CASGPTGGAATNEQYF TRBV19 TRBD1 TRBJ2-7 .
TGTGCCAGCTCACCCGCTGAAATAACAGGGGATGCTTTCTTT CASSPAEITGDAFF TRBV18 TRBD1 TRBJ1-1 once
TGTGCCAGCAGCTTAAACACAGGGCAGGGCACTGAAGCTTTCTTT CASSLNTGQGTEAFF TRBV7-3 . TRBJ1-1 .
TGTGCCAGCAGCTTGAGGGACAGAGCCTCCTACAATGAGCAGTTCTTC CASSLRDRASYNEQFF TRBV5-6 TRBD1 TRBJ2-1 .
TGTGCCAGCAGCCTTGGGGGGGCGGGTGAGCAGTACTTC CASSLGGAGEQYF TRBV7-9 . TRBJ2-7 .
TGTGCCAGCAATTCCGCCGGGTCACCCCTCCACTTT CASNSAGSPLHF TRBV6-5 . TRBJ1-6 once
TGTGCCATCCCTAGGAGGGGGCGCAGCGACAATGAGCAGTTCTTC CAIPRRGRSDNEQFF TRBV2 . TRBJ2-1 .
TGTGCCAGCAGTTACCCGAGCGGGGGGCGCACCGGGGAGCTGTTTTTT CASSYPSGGRTGELFF TRBV6-5 TRBD2 TRBJ2-2 .
TGTGCCAGCAGCGTTGGGAGGACTAATGAAAAACTGTTTTTT CASSVGRTNEKLFF TRBV5-6 . TRBJ1-4 .
TGCGCCAGCAGCTCCGGGGGGGACTCGGATACGCAGTATTTT CASSSGGDSDTQYF TRBV5-1 TRBD2 TRBJ2-3 .
TGTGCCAGCATACAGGGGTCCTACAATGAGCAGTTCTTC CASIQGSYNEQFF TRBV2 TRBD1 TRBJ2-1 .
TGTGCCAGCAGCCTAAACACGGGGGAGACCCAGTACTTC CASSLNTGETQYF TRBV14 . TRBJ2-5 .